This T cell receptor (beta chain) appears in the sequencing data of a study of CD8 T cells in ankylosing spondylitis. Study conclusions and caveats: Researchers reportedly found disease-linked clones significantly enriched in matched ankylosing spondylitis synovial fluid. Disease-linked clones bore a CD8+ phenotype, appearing relatively rarely in peripheral blood. Some of these motif variants have turned up before, in reports on reactive arthritis synovial fluid and blood.

Concerning this clonotype itself: Antigen: not known.

As the method for making TCR beta libraries, quantitative 5'-RACE with molecular barcodes was used. TCRdb fed the 5' RACE reads into MiXCR, producing one record per CDR3 protein. The sample holds hundreds of thousands of distinct CDR3 sequences; 7% to 10% are singletons and the top ten take approximately 5%. This CDR3 is built from 14 residues. The germline V and J ends were trimmed by 6 bases and 0 bases, with 9 bases remaining between them. Germline V gives CDR1 SNHLY, CDR2 FYNNEI. The sample consisted of blood, either unsorted or a sorted T cell fraction (not recorded which). The source is a female donor with ankylosing spondylitis or in good health (not recorded which). This rearrangement joins TRBV2 to TRBJ2-1, with a tentative D call TRBD2 (6 bases). The CDR3 region is CASSGGSSYNEQFF. The CDR3 DNA reads TGTGCCAGCAGCGGGGGTAGCTCCTACAATGAGCAGTTCTTC.